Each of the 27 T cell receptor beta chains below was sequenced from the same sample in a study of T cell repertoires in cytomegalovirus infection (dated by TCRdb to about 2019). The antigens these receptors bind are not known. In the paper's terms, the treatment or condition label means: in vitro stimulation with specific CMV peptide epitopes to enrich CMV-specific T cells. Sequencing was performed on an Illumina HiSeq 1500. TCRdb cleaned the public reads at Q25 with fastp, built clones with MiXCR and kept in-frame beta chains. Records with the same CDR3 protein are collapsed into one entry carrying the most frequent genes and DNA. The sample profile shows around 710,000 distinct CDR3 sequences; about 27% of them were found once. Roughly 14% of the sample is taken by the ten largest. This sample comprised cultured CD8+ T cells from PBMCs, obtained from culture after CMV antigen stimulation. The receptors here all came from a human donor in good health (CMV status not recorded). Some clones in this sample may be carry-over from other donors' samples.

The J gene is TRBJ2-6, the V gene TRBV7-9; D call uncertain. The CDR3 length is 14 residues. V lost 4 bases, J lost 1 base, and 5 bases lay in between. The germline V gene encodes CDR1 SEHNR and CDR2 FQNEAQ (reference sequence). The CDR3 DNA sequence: TGTGCCAGCAGCTCCACATCTGGGGCCAACGTCCTGACTTTC. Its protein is CASSSTSGANVLTF.

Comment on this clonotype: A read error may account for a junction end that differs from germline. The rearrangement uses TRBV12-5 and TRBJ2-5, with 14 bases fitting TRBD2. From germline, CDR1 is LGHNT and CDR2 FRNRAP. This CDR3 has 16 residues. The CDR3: CVSGQGLAGEKETQYF. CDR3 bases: TGTGTTAGTGGCCAGGGACTAGCGGGGGAAAAAGAGACCCAGTACTTC.

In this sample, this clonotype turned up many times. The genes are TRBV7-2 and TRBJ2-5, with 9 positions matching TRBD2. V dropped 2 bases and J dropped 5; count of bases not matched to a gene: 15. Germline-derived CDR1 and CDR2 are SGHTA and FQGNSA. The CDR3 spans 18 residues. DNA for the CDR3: TGTGCCAGCAGCTTACTCCATGATTGGCGGGGGGGTGAGGAGACCCAGTACTTC. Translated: CASSLLHDWRGGEETQYF.

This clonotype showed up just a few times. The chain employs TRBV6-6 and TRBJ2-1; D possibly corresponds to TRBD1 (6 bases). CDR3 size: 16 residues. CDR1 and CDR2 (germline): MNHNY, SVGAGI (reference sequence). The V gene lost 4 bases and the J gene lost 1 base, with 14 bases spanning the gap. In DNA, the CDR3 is TGTGCCAGCAGTTCCCATTCAGGGGTATCCTACAATGAGCAGTTCTTC. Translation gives CASSSHSGVSYNEQFF.

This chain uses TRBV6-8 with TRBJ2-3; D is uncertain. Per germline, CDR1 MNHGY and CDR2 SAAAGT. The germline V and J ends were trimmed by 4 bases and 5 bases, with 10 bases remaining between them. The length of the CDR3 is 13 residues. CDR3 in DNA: TGTGCCAGCAGTTCCTTAGGGTTAGATACGCAGTATTTT. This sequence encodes CASSSLGLDTQYF.

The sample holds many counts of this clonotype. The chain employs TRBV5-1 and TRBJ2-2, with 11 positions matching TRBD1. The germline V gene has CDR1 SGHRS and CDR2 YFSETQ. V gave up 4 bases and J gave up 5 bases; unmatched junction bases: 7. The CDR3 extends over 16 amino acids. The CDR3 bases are TGCGCCAGCAGCGAGCGGGACAGGGGGAAAACCGGGGAGCTGTTTTTT. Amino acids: CASSERDRGKTGELFF.

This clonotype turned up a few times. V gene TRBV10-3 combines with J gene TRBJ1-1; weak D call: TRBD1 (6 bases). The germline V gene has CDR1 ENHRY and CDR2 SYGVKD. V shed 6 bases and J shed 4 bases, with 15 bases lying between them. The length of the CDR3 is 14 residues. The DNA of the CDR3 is TGTGCCATCAGGGGGGACATTGGCCCCACTGAAGCTTTCTTT. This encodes CAIRGDIGPTEAFF.

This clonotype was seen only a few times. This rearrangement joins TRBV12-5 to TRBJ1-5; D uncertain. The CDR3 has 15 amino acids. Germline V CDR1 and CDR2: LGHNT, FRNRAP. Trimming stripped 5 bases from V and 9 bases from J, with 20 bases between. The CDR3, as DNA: TGTGCTAGTGGTCCCTGGCTCCTAGGGTGGTCGCCCCAGCATTTT. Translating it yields CASGPWLLGWSPQHF.

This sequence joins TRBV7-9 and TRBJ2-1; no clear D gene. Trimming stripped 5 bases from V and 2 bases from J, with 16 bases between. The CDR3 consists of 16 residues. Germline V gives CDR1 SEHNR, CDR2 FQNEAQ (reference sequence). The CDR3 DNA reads TGTGCCAGCAGCGCGAGAAGATCGAGCACCTACAATGAGCAGTTCTTC. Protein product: CASSARRSSTYNEQFF.

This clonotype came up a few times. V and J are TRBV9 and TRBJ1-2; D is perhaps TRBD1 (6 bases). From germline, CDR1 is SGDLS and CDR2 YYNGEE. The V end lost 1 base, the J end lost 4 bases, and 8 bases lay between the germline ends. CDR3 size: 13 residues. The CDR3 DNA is TGTGCCAGCAGCGTACAGGGGACCTATGGCTACACCTTC. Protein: CASSVQGTYGYTF.

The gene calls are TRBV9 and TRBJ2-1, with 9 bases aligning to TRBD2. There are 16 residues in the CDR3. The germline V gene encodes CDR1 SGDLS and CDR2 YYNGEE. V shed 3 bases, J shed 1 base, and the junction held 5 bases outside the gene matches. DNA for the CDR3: TGTGCCAGCAGCGCTCGAGCGGGGGGATCCTACAATGAGCAGTTCTTC. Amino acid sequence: CASSARAGGSYNEQFF.

The DNA for the CDR3 is TGTGCCAGCAGCAATGGAGGGGCTAGCGATGAAGCTTTCTTT. This translates into CASSNGGASDEAFF. The rearrangement uses TRBV27 and TRBJ1-1; maybe TRBD1 (5 bases). Per germline, CDR1 MNHEY and CDR2 SMNVEV (reference sequence). Trimming shortened V by 6 bases and J by 7 bases, and 18 bases separated the two germline ends. This CDR3 comprises 14 residues.

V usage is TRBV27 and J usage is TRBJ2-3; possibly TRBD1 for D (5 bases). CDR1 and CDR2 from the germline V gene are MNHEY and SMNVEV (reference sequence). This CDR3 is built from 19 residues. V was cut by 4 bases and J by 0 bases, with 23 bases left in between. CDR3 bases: TGTGCCAGCAGTTCAGAGGATGGAAGGGGAAAATCTAGCACAGATACGCAGTATTTT. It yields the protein CASSSEDGRGKSSTDTQYF.

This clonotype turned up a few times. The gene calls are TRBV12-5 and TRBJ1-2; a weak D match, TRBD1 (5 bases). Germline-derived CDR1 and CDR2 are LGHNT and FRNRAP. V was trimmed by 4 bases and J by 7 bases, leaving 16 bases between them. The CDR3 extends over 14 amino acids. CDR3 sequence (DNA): TGTGCTAGTGGTTATGGGGGACGTCAGCCTGGCTACACCTTC. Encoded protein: CASGYGGRQPGYTF.

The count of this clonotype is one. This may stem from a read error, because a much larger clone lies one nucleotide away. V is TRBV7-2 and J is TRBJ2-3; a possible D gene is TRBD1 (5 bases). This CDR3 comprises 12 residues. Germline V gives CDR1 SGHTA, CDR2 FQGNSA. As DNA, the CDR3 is TGTGCCAGCAGCATTCCGACAGATACGCGGTATTTT. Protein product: CASSIPTDTRYF.

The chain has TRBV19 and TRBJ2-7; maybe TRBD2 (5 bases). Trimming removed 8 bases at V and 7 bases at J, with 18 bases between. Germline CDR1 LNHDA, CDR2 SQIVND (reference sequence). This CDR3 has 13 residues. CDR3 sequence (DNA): TGTGCCAGTCAACCCGGATCATCGGGAGAGCAGTACTTC. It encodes CASQPGSSGEQYF.

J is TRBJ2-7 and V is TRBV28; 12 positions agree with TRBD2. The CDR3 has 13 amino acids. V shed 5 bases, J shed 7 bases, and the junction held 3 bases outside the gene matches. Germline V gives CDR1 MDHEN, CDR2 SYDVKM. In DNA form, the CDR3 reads TGTGCCAGCAGTCGTCTAGCGGGGGGGGAGCAGTACGTC. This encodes CASSRLAGGEQYV.

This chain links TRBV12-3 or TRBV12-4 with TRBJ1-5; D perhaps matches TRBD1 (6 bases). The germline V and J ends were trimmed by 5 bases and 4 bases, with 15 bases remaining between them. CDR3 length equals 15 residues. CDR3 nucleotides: TGTGCCAGCAGTGCCGTGTGGGACAAAAATCAGCCCCAGCATTTT. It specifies CASSAVWDKNQPQHF.

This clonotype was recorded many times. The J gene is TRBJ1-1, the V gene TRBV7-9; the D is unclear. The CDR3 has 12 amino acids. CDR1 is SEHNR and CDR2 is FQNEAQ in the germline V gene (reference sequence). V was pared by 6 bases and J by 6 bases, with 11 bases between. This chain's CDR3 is CASSLGSSEAFF. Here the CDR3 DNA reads TGTGCCAGCAGTCTTGGAAGCTCTGAAGCTTTCTTT.

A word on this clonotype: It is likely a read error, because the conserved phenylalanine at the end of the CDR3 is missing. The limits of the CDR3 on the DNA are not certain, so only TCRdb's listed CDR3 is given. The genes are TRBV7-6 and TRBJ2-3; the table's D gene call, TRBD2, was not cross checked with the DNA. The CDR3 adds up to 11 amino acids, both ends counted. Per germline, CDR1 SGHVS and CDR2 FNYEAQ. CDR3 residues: CASSSGLALLL.

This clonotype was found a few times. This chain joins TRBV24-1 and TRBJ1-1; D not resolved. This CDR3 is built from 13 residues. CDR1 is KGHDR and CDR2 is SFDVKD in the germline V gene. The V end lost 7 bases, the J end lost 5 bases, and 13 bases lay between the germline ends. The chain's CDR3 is CATRASGGTEAFF. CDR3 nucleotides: TGTGCCACCAGAGCCTCGGGTGGAACTGAAGCTTTCTTT.

The CDR3 loop is CSVWGGNTGELFF. As DNA, the CDR3 is TGCAGCGTCTGGGGGGGGAACACCGGGGAGCTGTTTTTT. The rearrangement uses TRBV29-1 and TRBJ2-2; 7 nucleotides line up with TRBD2. The V segment lost 6 bases and the J segment 1 base; nucleotides outside the gene matches: 2. Germline V gene sequence: CDR1 SQVTM, CDR2 ANQGSEA. The CDR3 loop spans 13 amino acids.

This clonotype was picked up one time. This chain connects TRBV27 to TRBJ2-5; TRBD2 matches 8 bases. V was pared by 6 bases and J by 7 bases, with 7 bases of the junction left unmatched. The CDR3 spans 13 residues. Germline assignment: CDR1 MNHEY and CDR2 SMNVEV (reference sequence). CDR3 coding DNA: TGTGCCAGCAGAAGCCGGGGGGGGGGGACCCAGTACTTC. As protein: CASRSRGGGTQYF.

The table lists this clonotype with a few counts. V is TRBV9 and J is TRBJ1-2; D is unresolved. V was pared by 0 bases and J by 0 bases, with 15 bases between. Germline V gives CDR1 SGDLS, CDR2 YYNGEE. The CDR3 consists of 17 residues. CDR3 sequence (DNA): TGTGCCAGCAGCGTAGACCCCTCGGAGGCAGCTAACTATGGCTACACCTTC. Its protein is CASSVDPSEAANYGYTF.

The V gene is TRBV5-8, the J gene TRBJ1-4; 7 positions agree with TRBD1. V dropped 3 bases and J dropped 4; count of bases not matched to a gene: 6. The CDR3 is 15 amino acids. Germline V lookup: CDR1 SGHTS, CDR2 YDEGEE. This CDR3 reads CASSSGQALNEKLFF. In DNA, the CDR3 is TGTGCCAGCAGCTCCGGACAGGCCCTTAATGAAAAACTGTTTTTT. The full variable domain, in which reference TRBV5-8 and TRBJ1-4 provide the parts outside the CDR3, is EAGVTQSPTHLIKTRGQQATLRCSPISGHTSVYWYQQALGLGLQFLLWYDEGEERNRGNFPPRFSGRQFPNYSSELNVNALELEDSALYLCASSSGQALNEKLFFGSGTQLSVL.

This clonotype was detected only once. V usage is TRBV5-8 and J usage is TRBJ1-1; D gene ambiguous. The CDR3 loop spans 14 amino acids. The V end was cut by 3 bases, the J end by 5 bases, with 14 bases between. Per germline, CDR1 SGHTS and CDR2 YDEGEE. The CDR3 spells CASSYEERGTEAFF. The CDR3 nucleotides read TGTGCCAGCAGCTATGAAGAGAGAGGGACTGAAGCTTTCTTT.

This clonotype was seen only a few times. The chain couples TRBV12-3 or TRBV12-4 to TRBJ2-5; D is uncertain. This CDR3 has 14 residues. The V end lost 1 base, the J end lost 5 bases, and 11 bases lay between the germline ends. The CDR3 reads CASSLDYPAETQYF. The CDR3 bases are TGTGCCAGCAGTTTAGATTACCCGGCGGAGACCCAGTACTTC.